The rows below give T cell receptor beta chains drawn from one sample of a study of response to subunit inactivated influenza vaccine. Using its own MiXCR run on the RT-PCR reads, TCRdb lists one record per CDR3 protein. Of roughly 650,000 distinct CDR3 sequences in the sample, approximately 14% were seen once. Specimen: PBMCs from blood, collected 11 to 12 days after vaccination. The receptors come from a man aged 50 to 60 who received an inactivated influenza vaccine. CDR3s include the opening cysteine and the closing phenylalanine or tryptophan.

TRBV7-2,CASSLSGRNNSPAF
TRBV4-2,CASSQLQGSHEQYF
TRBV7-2,CASSSTLWETGGEQYF
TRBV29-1,CSVRQATYNEQFF
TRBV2,CASRRSQGNEQFF
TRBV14,CASSLRTGGVYEQYF
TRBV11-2,CASSLLSGANVLTF
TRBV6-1,CASRLTSTDTQYF
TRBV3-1,CASSQGEILNTGELFF
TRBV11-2,CASSLRDIASTDTQYF
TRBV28,CASSLRGLADTQYF
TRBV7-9,CASSQGQGANEQYF
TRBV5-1,CASSLSLGDYGYTF
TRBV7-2,CASSLASRPFYGYTF
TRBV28,CASSPPGPNQPQHF
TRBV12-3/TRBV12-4,CASSRRTSRGFF
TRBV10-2,CASSESGKNTEAFF
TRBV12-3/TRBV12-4,CASSFSGTGNTEAFF
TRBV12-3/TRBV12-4,CASSPRGLTYEQYF
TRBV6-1,CASSEAGTASGNTIYF
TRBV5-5,CASSFPGEKETQYF
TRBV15,CATSQWNTGELFF
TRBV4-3,CASSQDRTGRGQETQYF
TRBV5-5,CASSQGTLIYYGYTF
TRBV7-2,CASSLEYRSTDTQYF